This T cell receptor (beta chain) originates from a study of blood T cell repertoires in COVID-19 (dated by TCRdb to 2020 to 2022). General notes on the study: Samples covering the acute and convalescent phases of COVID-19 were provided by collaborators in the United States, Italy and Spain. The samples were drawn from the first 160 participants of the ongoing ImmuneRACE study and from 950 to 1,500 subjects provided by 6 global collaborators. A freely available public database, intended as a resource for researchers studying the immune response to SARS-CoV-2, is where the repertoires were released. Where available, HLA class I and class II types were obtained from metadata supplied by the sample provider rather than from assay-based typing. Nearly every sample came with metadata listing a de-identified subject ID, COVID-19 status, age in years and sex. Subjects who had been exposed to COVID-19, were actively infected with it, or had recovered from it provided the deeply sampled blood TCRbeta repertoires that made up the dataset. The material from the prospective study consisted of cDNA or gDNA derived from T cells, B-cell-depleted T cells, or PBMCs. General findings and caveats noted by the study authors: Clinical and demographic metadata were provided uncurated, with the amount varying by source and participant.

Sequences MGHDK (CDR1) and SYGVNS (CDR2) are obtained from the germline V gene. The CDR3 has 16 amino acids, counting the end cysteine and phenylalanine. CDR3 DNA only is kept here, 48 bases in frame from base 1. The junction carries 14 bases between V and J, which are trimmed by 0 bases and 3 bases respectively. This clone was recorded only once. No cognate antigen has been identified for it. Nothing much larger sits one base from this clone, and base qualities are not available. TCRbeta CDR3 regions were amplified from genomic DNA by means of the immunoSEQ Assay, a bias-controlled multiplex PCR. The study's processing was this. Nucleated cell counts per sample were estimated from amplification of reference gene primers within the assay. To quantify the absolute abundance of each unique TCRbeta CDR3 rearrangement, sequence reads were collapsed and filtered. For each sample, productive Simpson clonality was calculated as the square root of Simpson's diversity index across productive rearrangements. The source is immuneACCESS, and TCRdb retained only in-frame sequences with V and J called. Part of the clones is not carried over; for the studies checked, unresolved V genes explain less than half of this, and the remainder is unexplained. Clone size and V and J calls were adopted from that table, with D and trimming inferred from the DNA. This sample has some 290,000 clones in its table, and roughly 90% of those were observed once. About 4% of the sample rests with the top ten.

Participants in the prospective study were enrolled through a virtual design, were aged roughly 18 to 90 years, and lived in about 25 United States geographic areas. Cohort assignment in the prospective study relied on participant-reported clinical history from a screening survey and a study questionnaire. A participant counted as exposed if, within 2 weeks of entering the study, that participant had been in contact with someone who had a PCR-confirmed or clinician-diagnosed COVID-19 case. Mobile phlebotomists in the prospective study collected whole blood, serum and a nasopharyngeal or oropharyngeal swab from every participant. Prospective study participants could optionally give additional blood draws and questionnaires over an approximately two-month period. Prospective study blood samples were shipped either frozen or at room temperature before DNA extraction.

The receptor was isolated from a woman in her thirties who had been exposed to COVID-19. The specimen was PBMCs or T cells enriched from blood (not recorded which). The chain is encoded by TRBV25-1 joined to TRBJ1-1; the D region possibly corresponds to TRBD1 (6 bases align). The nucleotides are TGTGCCAGCAGTGAATACGGCAGGGGTCTGGACACTGAAGCTTTCTTT. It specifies CASSEYGRGLDTEAFF.